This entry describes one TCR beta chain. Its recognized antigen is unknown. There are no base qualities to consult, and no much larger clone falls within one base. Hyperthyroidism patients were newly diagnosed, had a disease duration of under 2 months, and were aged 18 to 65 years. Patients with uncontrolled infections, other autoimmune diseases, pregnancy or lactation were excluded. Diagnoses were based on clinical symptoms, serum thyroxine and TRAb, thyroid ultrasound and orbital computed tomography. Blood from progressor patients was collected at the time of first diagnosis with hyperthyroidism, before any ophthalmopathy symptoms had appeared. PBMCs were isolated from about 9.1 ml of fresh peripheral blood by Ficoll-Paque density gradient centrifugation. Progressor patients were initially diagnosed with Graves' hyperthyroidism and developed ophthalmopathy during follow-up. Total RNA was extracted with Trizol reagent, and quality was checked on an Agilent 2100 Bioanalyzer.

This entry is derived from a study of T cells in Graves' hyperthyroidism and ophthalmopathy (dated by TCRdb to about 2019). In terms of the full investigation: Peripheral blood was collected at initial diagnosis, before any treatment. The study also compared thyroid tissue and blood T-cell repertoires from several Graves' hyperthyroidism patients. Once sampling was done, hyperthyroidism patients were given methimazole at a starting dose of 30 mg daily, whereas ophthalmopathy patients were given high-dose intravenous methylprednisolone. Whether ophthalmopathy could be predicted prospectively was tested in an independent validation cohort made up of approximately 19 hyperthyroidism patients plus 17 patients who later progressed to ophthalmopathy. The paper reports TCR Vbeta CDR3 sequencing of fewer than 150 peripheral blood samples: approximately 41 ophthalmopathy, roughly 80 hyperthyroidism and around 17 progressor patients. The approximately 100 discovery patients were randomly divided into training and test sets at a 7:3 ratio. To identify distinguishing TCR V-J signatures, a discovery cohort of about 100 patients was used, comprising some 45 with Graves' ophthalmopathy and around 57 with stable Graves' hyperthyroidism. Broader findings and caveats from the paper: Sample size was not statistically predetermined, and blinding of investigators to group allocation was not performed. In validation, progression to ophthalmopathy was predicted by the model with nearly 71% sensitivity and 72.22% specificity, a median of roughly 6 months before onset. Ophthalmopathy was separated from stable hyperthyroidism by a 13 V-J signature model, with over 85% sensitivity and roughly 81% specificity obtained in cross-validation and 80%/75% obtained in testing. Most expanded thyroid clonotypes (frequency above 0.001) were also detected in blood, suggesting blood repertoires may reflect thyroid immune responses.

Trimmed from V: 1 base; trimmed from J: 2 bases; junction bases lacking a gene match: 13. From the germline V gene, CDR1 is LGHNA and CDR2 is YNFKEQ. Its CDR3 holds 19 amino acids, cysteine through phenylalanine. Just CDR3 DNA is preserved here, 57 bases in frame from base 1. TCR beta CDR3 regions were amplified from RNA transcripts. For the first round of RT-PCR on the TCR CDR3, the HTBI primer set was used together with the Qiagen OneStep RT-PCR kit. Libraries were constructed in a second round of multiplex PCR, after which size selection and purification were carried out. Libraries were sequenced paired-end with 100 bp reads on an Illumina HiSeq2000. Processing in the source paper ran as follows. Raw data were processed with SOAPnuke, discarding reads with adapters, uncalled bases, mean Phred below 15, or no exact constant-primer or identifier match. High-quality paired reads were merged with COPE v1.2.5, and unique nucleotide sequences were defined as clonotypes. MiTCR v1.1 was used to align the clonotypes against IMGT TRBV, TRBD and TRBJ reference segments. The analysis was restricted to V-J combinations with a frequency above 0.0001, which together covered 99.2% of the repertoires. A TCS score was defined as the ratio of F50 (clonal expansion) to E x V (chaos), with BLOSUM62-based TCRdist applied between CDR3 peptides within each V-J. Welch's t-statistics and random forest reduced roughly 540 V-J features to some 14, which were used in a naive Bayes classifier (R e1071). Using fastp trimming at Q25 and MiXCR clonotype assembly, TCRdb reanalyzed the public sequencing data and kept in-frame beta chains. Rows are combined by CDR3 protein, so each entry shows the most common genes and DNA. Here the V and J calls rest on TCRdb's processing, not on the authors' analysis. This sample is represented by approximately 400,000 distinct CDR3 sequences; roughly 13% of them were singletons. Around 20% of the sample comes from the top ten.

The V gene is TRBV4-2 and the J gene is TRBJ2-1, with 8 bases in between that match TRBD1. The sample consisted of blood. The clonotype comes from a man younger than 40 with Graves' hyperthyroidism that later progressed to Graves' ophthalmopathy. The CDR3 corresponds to CASSQGADTRGHAYNEQFF. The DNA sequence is TGTGCCAGCAGCCAAGGCGCTGATACCAGGGGGCATGCCTACAATGAGCAGTTCTTC.